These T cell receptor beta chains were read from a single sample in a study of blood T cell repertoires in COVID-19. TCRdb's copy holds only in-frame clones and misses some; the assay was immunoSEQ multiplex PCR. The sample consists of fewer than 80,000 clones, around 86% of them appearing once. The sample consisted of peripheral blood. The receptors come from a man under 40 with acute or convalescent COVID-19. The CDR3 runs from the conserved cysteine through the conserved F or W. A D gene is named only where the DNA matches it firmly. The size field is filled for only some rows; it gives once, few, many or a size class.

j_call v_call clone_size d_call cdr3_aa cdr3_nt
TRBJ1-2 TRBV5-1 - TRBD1 CASSPGQGAYYGYTF TGCGCCAGCAGCCCTGGACAGGGGGCTTACTATGGCTACACCTTC
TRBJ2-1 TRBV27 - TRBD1 CASSSSPGQFYNEQFF TGTGCCAGCAGTTCATCCCCGGGACAGTTTTACAATGAGCAGTTCTTC
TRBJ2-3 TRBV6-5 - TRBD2 CASSLAGGLDTQYF TGTGCCAGCAGTTTAGCGGGGGGGCTGGATACGCAGTATTTT
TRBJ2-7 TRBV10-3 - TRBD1 CAISERTGLTYEQYF TGTGCCATCAGTGAGAGGACAGGGCTAACCTACGAGCAGTACTTC
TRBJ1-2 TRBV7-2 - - CASSLRQVLANYGYTF TGTGCCAGCAGCCTCCGACAGGTTCTAGCTAACTATGGCTACACCTTC
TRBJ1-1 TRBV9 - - CASSARGTANTEAFF TGTGCCAGCAGCGCCCGGGGGACTGCAAACACTGAAGCTTTCTTT
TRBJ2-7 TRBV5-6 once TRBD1 CASSLADGTGGVYEQYF TGTGCCAGCAGCTTGGCCGATGGGACAGGTGGGGTCTACGAGCAGTACTTC
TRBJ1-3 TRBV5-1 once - CASSRGPRDRGNTIYF TGCGCCAGCAGCAGGGGCCCGAGAGACAGAGGAAACACCATATATTTT
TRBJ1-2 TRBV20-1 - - CSASRGSNGYTF TGCAGTGCCAGTAGGGGGTCGAATGGCTACACCTTC
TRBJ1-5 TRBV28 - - CASSLYQDLYSNQPQHF TGTGCCAGCAGTTTATATCAGGATCTCTATAGCAATCAGCCCCAGCATTTT
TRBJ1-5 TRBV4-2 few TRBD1 CASSQDRGQTNQPQHF TGTGCCAGCAGCCAAGACAGGGGACAGACTAATCAGCCCCAGCATTTT
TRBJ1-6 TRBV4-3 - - CASSQDTEAPLHF TGCGCCAGCAGCCAAGATACCGAGGCACCCCTCCACTTT
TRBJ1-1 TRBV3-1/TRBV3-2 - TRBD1 CASSQKWTGDATEAFF TGTGCCAGCAGCCAAAAATGGACAGGCGACGCGACTGAAGCTTTCTTT
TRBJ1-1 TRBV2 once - CASRPEGGAEAFF TGTGCCAGCAGACCCGAAGGGGGGGCGGAAGCTTTCTTT
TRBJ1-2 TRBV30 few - CAWNLRADGYTF TGTGCCTGGAACCTCAGGGCGGATGGCTACACCTTC
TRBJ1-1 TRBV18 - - CASSPIGSGQGSDTEAFF TGTGCCAGCTCACCAATCGGATCCGGGCAGGGTTCGGACACTGAAGCTTTCTTT
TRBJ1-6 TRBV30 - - CAWTGVSDSPLHF TGTGCCTGGACAGGGGTGTCTGATTCACCCCTCCACTTT
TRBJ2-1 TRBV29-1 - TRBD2 CSVGEGNVQFF TGCAGCGTTGGGGAGGGGAATGTGCAGTTCTTC
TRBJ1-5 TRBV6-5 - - CASRGGYNQPQHF TGTGCCAGCAGGGGGGGTTACAATCAGCCCCAGCATTTT
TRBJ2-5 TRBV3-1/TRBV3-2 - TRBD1 CASSLGTGGETQYF TGTGCCAGCAGCCTAGGGACAGGGGGAGAGACCCAGTACTTC
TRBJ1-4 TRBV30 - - CAWSVKVEEKLFF TGTGCCTGGAGTGTGAAGGTGGAGGAAAAACTGTTTTTT
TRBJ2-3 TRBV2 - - CASSADGGTDTQYF TGTGCCAGCAGTGCGGACGGGGGCACAGATACGCAGTATTTT
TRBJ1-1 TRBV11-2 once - CASSLGGENTEAFF TGTGCCAGCAGCTTAGGGGGGGAGAACACTGAAGCTTTCTTT
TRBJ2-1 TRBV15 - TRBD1 CATSRGQGAYGEQFF TGTGCCACCAGCAGAGGTCAGGGGGCTTATGGTGAGCAGTTCTTC
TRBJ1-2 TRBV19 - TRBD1 CASSRTGGADGYTF TGTGCCAGTAGTAGAACAGGGGGCGCGGATGGCTACACCTTC
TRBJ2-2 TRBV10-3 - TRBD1 CATSGQGVGEELFF TGTGCCACGTCAGGGCAGGGGGTGGGAGAGGAGCTGTTTTTT
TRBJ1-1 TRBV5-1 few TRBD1 CASSLTGTGATEAFF TGCGCCAGCAGCCTTACCGGGACAGGGGCCACTGAAGCTTTCTTT
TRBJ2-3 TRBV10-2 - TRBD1 CASSKKTPGQVPTDTQYF TGCGCCAGCAGTAAAAAAACTCCGGGACAGGTCCCCACAGATACGCAGTATTTT
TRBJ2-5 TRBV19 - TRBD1 CASSGTGAETQYF TGTGCCAGTAGTGGGACAGGGGCAGAGACCCAGTACTTC
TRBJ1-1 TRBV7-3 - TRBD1 CASSLTPTGQAFF TGTGCCAGCAGCTTAACTCCGACAGGGCAGGCTTTCTTT
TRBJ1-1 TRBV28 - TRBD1 CASGYRGTEAFF TGTGCCAGCGGATACAGGGGCACTGAAGCTTTCTTT
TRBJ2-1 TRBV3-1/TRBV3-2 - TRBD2 CASSQGPGVGGKFF TGTGCCAGCAGCCAAGGCCCCGGGGTCGGGGGGAAGTTCTTC
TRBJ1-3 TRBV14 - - CASSQVIAGTGNTIYF TGTGCCAGCAGCCAAGTTATAGCAGGGACTGGAAACACCATATATTTT
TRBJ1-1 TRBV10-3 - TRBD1 CAISEASGGTEAFF TGTGCCATCAGTGAAGCATCAGGGGGCACTGAAGCTTTCTTT
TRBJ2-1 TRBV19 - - CASRSGPTGERLSSYNEQFF TGTGCCAGTAGATCGGGCCCGACAGGAGAACGTTTGAGCTCCTACAATGAGCAGTTCTTC
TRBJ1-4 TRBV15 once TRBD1 CATSRGGTGSEKLFF TGTGCCACCAGCAGAGGGGGGACAGGGAGCGAAAAACTGTTTTTT
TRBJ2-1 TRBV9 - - CASSVYEVHTDNEQFF TGTGCCAGCAGCGTATACGAAGTCCACACAGACAATGAGCAGTTCTTC
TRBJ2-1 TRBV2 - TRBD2 CASRLAGIGDEQFF TGTGCCAGCAGACTAGCGGGTATCGGGGATGAGCAGTTCTTC
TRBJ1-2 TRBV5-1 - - CASSLAGTANYGYTF TGCGCCAGCAGCTTGGCAGGGACTGCTAACTATGGCTACACCTTC
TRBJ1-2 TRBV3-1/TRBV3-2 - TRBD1 CASSQDHRGRRGYTF TGTGCCAGCAGCCAAGACCACAGGGGGCGAAGAGGCTACACCTTC
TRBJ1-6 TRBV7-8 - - CASSLSGTRTPLHF TGTGCCAGCAGCTTATCAGGGACAAGGACACCCCTCCACTTT
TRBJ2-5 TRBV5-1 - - CASSLGGGDPRGTQYF TGCGCCAGCAGCTTGGGAGGAGGGGACCCTAGGGGGACCCAGTACTTC
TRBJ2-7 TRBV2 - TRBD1 CASSRGQDTYEQYF TGTGCCAGCAGTCGGGGACAGGATACCTACGAGCAGTACTTC
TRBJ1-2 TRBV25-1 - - CASSSAGDYGYTF TGTGCCAGCAGTAGCGCGGGCGACTATGGCTACACCTTC
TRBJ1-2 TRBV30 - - CAWSSGTLGYTF TGTGCCTGGAGTTCCGGGACATTAGGCTACACCTTC